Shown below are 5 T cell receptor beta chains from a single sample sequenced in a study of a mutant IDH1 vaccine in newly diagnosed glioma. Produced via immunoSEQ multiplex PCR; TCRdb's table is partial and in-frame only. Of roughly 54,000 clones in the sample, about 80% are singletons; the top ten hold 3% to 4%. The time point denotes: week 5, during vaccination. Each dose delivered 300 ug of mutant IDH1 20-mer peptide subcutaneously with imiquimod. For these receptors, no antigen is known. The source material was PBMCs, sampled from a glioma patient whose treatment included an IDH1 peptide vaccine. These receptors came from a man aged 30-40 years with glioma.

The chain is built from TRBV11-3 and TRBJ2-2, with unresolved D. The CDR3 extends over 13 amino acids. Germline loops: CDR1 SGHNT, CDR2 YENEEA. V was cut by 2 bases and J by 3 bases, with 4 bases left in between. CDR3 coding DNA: TGTGCCAGCAGCTTACAGTACACCGGGGAGCTGTTTTTT. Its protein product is CASSLQYTGELFF.

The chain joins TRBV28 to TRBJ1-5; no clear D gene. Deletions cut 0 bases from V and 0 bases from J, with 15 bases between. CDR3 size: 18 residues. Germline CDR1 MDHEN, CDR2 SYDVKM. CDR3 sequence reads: CASSLCISEAHSNQPQHF. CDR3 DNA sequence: TGTGCCAGCAGTTTATGCATAAGTGAAGCCCATAGCAATCAGCCCCAGCATTTT.

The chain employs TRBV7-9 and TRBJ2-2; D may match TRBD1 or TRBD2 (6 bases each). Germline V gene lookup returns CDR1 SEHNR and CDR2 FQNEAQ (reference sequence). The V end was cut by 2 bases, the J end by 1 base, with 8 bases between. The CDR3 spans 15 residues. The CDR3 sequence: CASSLRGQNTGELFF. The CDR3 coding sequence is TGTGCCAGCAGCTTACGGGGGCAGAACACCGGGGAGCTGTTTTTT.

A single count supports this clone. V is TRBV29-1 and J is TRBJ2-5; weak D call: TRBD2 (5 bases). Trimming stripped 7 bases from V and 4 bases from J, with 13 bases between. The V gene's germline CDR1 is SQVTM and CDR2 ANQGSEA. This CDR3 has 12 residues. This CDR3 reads CSAPKSGETQYF. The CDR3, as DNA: TGCAGCGCCCCCAAAAGCGGAGAGACCCAGTACTTC. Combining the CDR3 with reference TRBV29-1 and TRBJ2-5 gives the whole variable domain SAVISQKPSRDICQRGTSLTIQCQVDSQVTMMFWYRQQPGQSLTLIATANQGSEATYESGFVIDKFPISRPNLTFSTLTVSNMSPEDSSIYLCSAPKSGETQYFGPGTRLLVL.

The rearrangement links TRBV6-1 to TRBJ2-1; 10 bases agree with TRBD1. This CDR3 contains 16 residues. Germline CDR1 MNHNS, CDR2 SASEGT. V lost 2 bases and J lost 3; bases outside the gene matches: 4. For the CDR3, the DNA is TGTGCCAGCAGTGAATTTGGACAGGGGGTCTACAATGAGCAGTTCTTC. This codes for CASSEFGQGVYNEQFF.